This T cell receptor beta chain is drawn from a study of blood T cells in healthy people across ages. As concerns this clonotype: A much larger clone is a single base away; this may be a read error.

Every sample yielded at least 6.5 million isolated PBMCs. Primers used in a second PCR of about 6 to 11 cycles were a sample-barcoded 5' primer and a J-beta primer mix. TCRdb called the 5' RACE reads again in MiXCR, with one record for every CDR3 protein. The table includes hundreds of thousands of distinct CDR3 sequences, 49% detected once. V dropped 3 bases and J dropped 6; count of bases not matched to a gene: 6. The CDR3 totals 15 residues. This clonotype was sampled from an older woman in good health. This chain joins TRBV12-3 or TRBV12-4 and TRBJ2-1, with 9 positions matching TRBD2. Sequencing was carried out using blood. CDR3 region: CASSFGAGGLNEQFF. Written as DNA, the CDR3 is TGTGCCAGCAGTTTTGGGGCGGGAGGGCTCAATGAGCAGTTCTTC.